This TCR beta chain was captured by sequencing in a study of sequential checkpoint blockade in melanoma. Treatment reported: randomized to nivolumab then ipilimumab (arm A) or the reverse (arm B). Libraries were prepared by immunoSEQ multiplex PCR; TCRdb keeps only in-frame clonotypes and omits some of them. The table has roughly 2,000 clones, 30% seen once. This TCR derives from a human donor with melanoma. The material was tumor tissue (inferred from file names), obtained from a patient given nivolumab and ipilimumab in sequence.

CDR3 residues: CASSPGTANQPQHF. In DNA, the CDR3 is TGTGCCAGCTCACCCGGGACCGCAAATCAGCCCCAGCATTTT. The chain combines TRBV18 with TRBJ1-5; tentative D call: TRBD1 (5 bases). CDR1 KGHSH and CDR2 LQKENI come from the germline V gene. This CDR3 region has 14 residues. Trimming pared 3 bases from V and 4 bases from J, leaving 10 bases between.